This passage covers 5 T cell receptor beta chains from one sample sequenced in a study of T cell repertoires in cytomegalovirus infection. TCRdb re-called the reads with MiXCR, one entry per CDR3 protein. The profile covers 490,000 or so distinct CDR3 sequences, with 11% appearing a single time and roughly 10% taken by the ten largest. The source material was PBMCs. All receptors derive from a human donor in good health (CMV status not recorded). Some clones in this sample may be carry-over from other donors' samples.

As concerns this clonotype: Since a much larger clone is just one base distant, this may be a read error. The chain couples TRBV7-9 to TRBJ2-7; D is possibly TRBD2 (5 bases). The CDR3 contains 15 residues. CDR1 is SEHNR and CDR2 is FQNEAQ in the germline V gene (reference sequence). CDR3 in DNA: TGTGACAGCAGCTCAAGCCCGGGGAAGACCTACGAGCAGTACTTC. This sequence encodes CDSSSSPGKTYEQYF.

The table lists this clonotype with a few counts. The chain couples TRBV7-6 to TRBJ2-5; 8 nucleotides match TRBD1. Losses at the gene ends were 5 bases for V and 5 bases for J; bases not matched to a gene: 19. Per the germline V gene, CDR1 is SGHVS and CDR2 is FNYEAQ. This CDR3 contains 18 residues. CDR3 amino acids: CASSPVRIEQGAAETQYF. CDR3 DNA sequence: TGTGCCAGCAGCCCCGTAAGGATTGAGCAGGGGGCAGCGGAGACCCAGTACTTC.

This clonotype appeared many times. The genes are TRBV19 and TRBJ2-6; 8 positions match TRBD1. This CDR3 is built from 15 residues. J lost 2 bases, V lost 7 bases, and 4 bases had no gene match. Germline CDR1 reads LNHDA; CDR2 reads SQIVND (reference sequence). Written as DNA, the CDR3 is TGTGCCAGTACCCCACAGGGGGCTGGGGCCAACGTCCTGACTTTC. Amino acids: CASTPQGAGANVLTF.

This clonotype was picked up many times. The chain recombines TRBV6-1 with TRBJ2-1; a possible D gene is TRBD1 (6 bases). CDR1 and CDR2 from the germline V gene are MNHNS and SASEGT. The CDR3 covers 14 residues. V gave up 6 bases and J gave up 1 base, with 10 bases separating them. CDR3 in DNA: TGTGCCAGCAGCCAGGGGATTTCCTACAATGAGCAGTTCTTC. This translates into CASSQGISYNEQFF.

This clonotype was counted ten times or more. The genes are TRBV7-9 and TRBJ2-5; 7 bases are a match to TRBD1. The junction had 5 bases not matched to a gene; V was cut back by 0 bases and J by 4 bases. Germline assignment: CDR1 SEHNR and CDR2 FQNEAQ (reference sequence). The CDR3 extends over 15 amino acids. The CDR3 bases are TGTGCCAGCAGCTTAGCCGGGACAGCGCGAGAGACCCAGTACTTC. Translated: CASSLAGTARETQYF.